These 17 T cell receptor beta chains came from one sample sequenced in a study of T-cell memory formation after mild COVID-19. TCRdb called the 5' RACE reads again in MiXCR, with one record for every CDR3 protein. The repertoire has a few hundred thousand distinct CDR3 sequences, 16% of them found once; the top ten carry about 22%. Material: PBMCs or a T cell subset sorted from them (not recorded which). Receptors were obtained from a man aged 18-30 years who had mild COVID-19 (a few samples of this study predate the infection). Cell type and time point are not known.

This clonotype turned up a few times. V gene TRBV7-2 combines with J gene TRBJ2-5; 11 nucleotides align to TRBD2. Germline V CDR1 and CDR2: SGHTA, FQGNSA. The CDR3 has 18 residues. Germline trimming cut 4 bases from V and 5 bases from J; bases unmatched to any gene: 15. CDR3: CASSSSSGVAGGHETQYF. The CDR3 DNA reads TGTGCCAGCAGCTCCTCCTCGGGAGTAGCGGGGGGGCACGAGACCCAGTACTTC.

J is TRBJ2-3 and V is TRBV24-1; unclear D gene. Germline CDR1 and CDR2: KGHDR and SFDVKD. V dropped 6 bases and J dropped 1 base, with 7 bases sitting between them. CDR3 length: 13 residues. CDR3 sequence (DNA): TGTGCCACCAGTTATAAAGGCACAGATACGCAGTATTTT. This encodes CATSYKGTDTQYF.

This clonotype was picked up a small number of times. The chain uses TRBV5-1 and TRBJ1-2; D is perhaps TRBD1 (5 bases). The V end lost 3 bases, the J end lost 7 bases, and 16 bases lay between the germline ends. The CDR3 is made up of 14 amino acids. Germline V CDR1 and CDR2: SGHRS, YFSETQ. CDR3 nucleotides: TGCGCCAGCAGCTGGACGGAGGGGTCGGCTGGCTACACCTTC. Translated, it gives CASSWTEGSAGYTF. The full variable domain, in which reference TRBV5-1 and TRBJ1-2 provide the parts outside the CDR3, is KAGVTQTPRYLIKTRGQQVTLSCSPISGHRSVSWYQQTPGQGLQFLFEYFSETQRNKGNFPGRFSGRQFSNSRSEMNVSTLELGDSALYLCASSWTEGSAGYTFGSGTRLTVV.

This clonotype turned up a few times. The chain carries TRBV5-1 and TRBJ2-7; possible D gene TRBD1, 6 bases. Trimming shortened V by 3 bases and J by 7 bases, and 8 bases separated the two germline ends. The length of the CDR3 is 11 residues. Germline V CDR1 and CDR2: SGHRS, YFSETQ. The CDR3 is CASSYREEQYF. The CDR3 DNA follows: TGCGCCAGCAGCTACAGGGAGGAGCAGTACTTC.

This clonotype was counted a few times. V gene TRBV5-1 combines with J gene TRBJ2-1, with 8 bases matching TRBD1. Unmatched junction bases numbered 21, after V lost 0 bases and J lost 7 bases. The CDR3 is 20 residues long. The germline V gene encodes CDR1 SGHRS and CDR2 YFSETQ. CDR3 sequence (DNA): TGCGCCAGCAGCTTGGAACGGGGATCGGGGCGACAGGGGAGATGGAATGAGCAGTTCTTC. Amino acids: CASSLERGSGRQGRWNEQFF.

For this clonotype: A much bigger clone sits one base away, suggesting this may be a read error. This chain connects TRBV5-5 to TRBJ2-1, with D possibly being TRBD1 (6 bases). The CDR3 covers 14 residues. Germline values: CDR1 SGHKS, CDR2 YYEKEE (reference sequence). The DNA of the CDR3 is TGTGCCATCAGCATCTGGGACATCCGGGATGAGCAGTTCTTC. Encoded protein: CAISIWDIRDEQFF.

V and J are TRBV27 and TRBJ1-5; tentative D call: TRBD1 (5 bases). CDR1 MNHEY and CDR2 SMNVEV come from the germline V gene (reference sequence). The ends were cut back, 2 bases at V and 0 bases at J, with 11 bases in the middle. The CDR3 runs to 16 residues. The CDR3 reads CASSLVWGYSNQPQHF. In nucleotides, the CDR3 is TGTGCCAGCAGTTTAGTCTGGGGGTATAGCAATCAGCCCCAGCATTTT.

The chain uses TRBV27 and TRBJ2-7; tentatively, D is TRBD2 (6 bases). V was clipped by 8 bases and J by 5 bases, with 22 bases between them. The CDR3 is made up of 15 amino acids. Germline-derived CDR1 and CDR2 are MNHEY and SMNVEV (reference sequence). The CDR3 is CASRESWVALDEQYF. The CDR3 coding sequence is TGTGCCAGCCGGGAGTCCTGGGTGGCTTTGGACGAGCAGTACTTC.

This clonotype occurred a few times. The chain carries TRBV7-2 and TRBJ1-5, with TRBD1 as a possible D gene (5 bases). V dropped 3 bases and J dropped 2 bases, with 8 bases sitting between them. Germline loops: CDR1 SGHTA, CDR2 FQGNSA. The CDR3 has 14 amino acids. The CDR3 DNA reads TGTGCCAGCAGCTTCAGGGTCGGCAATCAGCCCCAGCATTTT. Translation: CASSFRVGNQPQHF.

The CDR3 loop is CASRGQGVPNYGYTF. The CDR3 DNA is TGTGCCAGCAGGGGACAGGGGGTCCCTAACTATGGCTACACCTTC. This chain links TRBV27 with TRBJ1-2; 11 positions match TRBD1. Germline V gene lookup returns CDR1 MNHEY and CDR2 SMNVEV (reference sequence). The CDR3 length is 15 residues. Trimming took 6 bases from V and 0 from J; bases not matched to a gene: 3.

In this sample, this clonotype turned up a few times. The V call is TRBV29-1, the J call TRBJ1-3; 9 positions agree with TRBD1. With V trimmed by 6 bases and J by 3 bases, 9 bases remained unmatched. CDR3 length equals 15 residues. CDR1 and CDR2 from the germline V gene are SQVTM and ANQGSEA. The CDR3 DNA reads as TGCAGCGTCCTCTTGGGACAGGGATATGGAAACACCATATATTTT. It codes for CSVLLGQGYGNTIYF.

This clonotype has just a few counts. The chain uses TRBV6-6 and TRBJ1-3, with D uncertain. The CDR3 is made up of 12 amino acids. V lost 4 bases and J lost 5, with 6 bases in between. CDR1 is MNHNY and CDR2 is SVGAGI in the germline V gene (reference sequence). In nucleotides, the CDR3 is TGTGCCAGCAGTTCCGACCGAAACACCATATATTTT. Translation gives CASSSDRNTIYF.

Many counts were recorded for this clonotype. The CDR3 sequence: CASSLRGGFETQYF. The CDR3, as DNA: TGTGCCAGCAGCTTGCGGGGGGGGTTTGAGACCCAGTACTTC. J is TRBJ2-5 and V is TRBV5-4; 8 bases are a match to TRBD2. The CDR3 length is 14 residues. The ends lost 1 base at V and 5 bases at J; junction bases unmatched: 4. Germline V gene data show CDR1 as SGHNT and CDR2 as YYREEE (reference sequence).

This clonotype was picked up many times. This chain uses TRBV9 with TRBJ1-5; D gene uncertain. The CDR3 is 12 amino acids. Germline V gives CDR1 SGDLS, CDR2 YYNGEE. Trimming took off 0 bases at V and 9 bases at J, with 7 bases between the two ends. The CDR3 DNA reads TGTGCCAGCAGCGTAGACTCCGGGCCCCAGCATTTT. Its protein is CASSVDSGPQHF.

This clonotype appeared a few times. The V gene is TRBV10-3, the J gene TRBJ2-7; D is unresolved. The CDR3 runs to 12 residues. CDR1 is ENHRY and CDR2 is SYGVKD in the germline V gene. V was pared by 6 bases and J by 4 bases, with 10 bases between. The CDR3, as DNA: TGTGCCATCAGATCGGCGGAGTACGAGCAGTACTTC. Residues: CAIRSAEYEQYF.

Only a few counts were recorded for this clonotype. The rearrangement uses TRBV7-2 and TRBJ2-1, with D perhaps TRBD1 (5 bases). The V end was cut by 3 bases, the J end by 0 bases, with 9 bases between. The length of the CDR3 is 15 residues. The germline V gene encodes CDR1 SGHTA and CDR2 FQGNSA. The CDR3 here is CASSFQGFSYNEQFF. In DNA form, the CDR3 reads TGTGCCAGCAGCTTTCAGGGATTCTCCTACAATGAGCAGTTCTTC.

V is TRBV5-1 and J is TRBJ1-1; D may be TRBD1 (5 bases). Germline CDR1 SGHRS, CDR2 YFSETQ. V lost 4 bases to trimming and J lost 1 base, with 14 bases between them. The CDR3 sequence is 15 residues long. The CDR3 nucleotides read TGCGCCAGCAGCACCCTGGACATTCGGAACACTGAAGCTTTCTTT. It specifies CASSTLDIRNTEAFF.